This T cell receptor beta chain was identified in a study of cytomegalovirus exposure and HLA in healthy donors. As for the study in general: Researchers found that approximately 85% of about 400 genotyped donors fell within the Caucasian-associated ancestry cluster.

Turning to this clone: Its antigen is unknown.

Both 60 Vbeta primers and 13 Jbeta primers went into the PCR. Profiled with immunoSEQ multiplex PCR; TCRdb holds only in-frame clones, not every one. The sample comprises 150,000 to 200,000 clones, approximately 81% of which are singletons, and 2% to 2.5% rests with the top ten. Germline V gene sequence: CDR1 ENHRY, CDR2 SYGVKD. V shed 10 bases, J shed 4 bases, and the junction held 4 bases outside the gene matches. The CDR3 runs to 13 residues. Study observations and caveats: Differences between HLA loci emerged in a later analysis of TCR association rates, with DRB1 most and HLA-C fewest. CMV serostatus alone was available as immune exposure information.

The sample consisted of PBMCs. The clonotype originates from a man younger than 35 in good health and CMV-seropositive. The chain recombines TRBV10-3 with TRBJ2-1; TRBD2 matches 10 bases. CDR3 in DNA: TGTGCCACCAGCGGGGGGGAGTACAATGAGCAGTTCTTC. Residues: CATSGGEYNEQFF.